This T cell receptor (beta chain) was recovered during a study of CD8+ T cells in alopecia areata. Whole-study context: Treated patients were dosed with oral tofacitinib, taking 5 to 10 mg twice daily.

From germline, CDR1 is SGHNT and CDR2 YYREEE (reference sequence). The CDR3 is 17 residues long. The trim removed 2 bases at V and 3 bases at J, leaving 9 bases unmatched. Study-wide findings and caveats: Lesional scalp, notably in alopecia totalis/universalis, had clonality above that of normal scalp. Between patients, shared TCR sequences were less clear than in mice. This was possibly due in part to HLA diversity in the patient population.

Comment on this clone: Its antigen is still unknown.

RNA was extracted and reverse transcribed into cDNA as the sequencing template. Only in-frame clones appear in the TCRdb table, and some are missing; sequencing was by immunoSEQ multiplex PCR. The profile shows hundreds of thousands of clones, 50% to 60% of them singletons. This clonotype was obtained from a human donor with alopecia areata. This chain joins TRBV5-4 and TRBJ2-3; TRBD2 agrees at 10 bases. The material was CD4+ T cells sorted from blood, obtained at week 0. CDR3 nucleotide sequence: TGTGCCAGCAGCTTCGGAGTAGCGGGGGGTCGGACAGATACGCAGTATTTT. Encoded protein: CASSFGVAGGRTDTQYF.